This T cell receptor (beta chain) was profiled in a study of glioma-infiltrating T cells. Using RNA template, CDR3s of TCR alpha and beta were amplified with iRepertoire arm-PCR. TCRdb used MiXCR to reprocess the multiplex PCR reads, holding one entry per CDR3 protein. The sample consists of about 130,000 distinct CDR3 sequences, 20% to 25% of them appearing once. Findings and limits, study-wide: Tissue and blood shared very few CDR3 sequences.

The V end lost 5 bases, the J end lost 3 bases, and 16 bases lay between the germline ends. Germline V gives CDR1 MDHEN, CDR2 SYDVKM. This CDR3 has 15 residues. This clonotype was found many times. The antigen is unknown. The receptor comes from a human donor with low-grade glioma or glioblastoma, undergoing nonglioma brain surgery, or in good health (not recorded which). Sequencing input: glioma tissue, nonneoplastic brain tissue, or PBMCs (not recorded which). This chain connects TRBV28 to TRBJ1-1; D is possibly TRBD1 (6 bases). The CDR3 DNA is TGTGCCAGCAGTATAACGGACAGCACCTACACTGAAGCTTTCTTT. This translates into CASSITDSTYTEAFF.